This is a list of T cell receptor beta chains from one sample in a study of T cell responses to AZD1222 COVID-19 vaccine. Only in-frame clones appear in the TCRdb table, and some are missing; sequencing was by immunoSEQ multiplex PCR. The table records some 200,000 clones, approximately 90% of them present only once. Sequences were derived from peripheral blood, sampled 28 days after the second AZD1222 dose. These receptors were taken from an adult who received the AZD1222 COVID-19 vaccine. Each CDR3 is given with its conserved first and last residue. D genes are given only for firm matches. Expanded clones get a size class; other rows say once, few or many, or leave the size out.

V	D	J	size	DNA	CDR3
TRBV19	NA	TRBJ2-4	NA	TGTGCCAGTAGTCCTCAGTACAACATTCAGTACTTC	CASSPQYNIQYF
TRBV3-1/TRBV3-2	TRBD1	TRBJ1-3	NA	TGTGCCAGCAGCCCCCGACAGGGGTCGGGGAACACCATATATTTT	CASSPRQGSGNTIYF
TRBV18	TRBD2	TRBJ2-7	once	TGTGCCAGCTCACCAACTAGCGGGAGCTACGAGCAGTACTTC	CASSPTSGSYEQYF
TRBV28	TRBD2	TRBJ2-7	NA	TGTGCCAGCAGGGTTAGTACGGGACTAGCGGCCGAGCAGTACTTC	CASRVSTGLAAEQYF
TRBV6-2/TRBV6-3	NA	TRBJ2-1	NA	TGTGCCAGCAGTTACTCCCTGGGGGGCGGGAGTCGAGTCAATGAGCAGTTCTTC	CASSYSLGGGSRVNEQFF
TRBV18	NA	TRBJ2-7	NA	TGTGCCAGCTCACCCCGCAGACAGGAAAGCTCCTACGAGCAGTACTTC	CASSPRRQESSYEQYF
TRBV23-1	NA	TRBJ2-6	NA	TGCGCCAGCAGTCAATCGGGGGGGACAGGACGAGTTTTTGGGGCCAACGTCCTGACTTTC	CASSQSGGTGRVFGANVLTF
TRBV7-3	NA	TRBJ2-1	NA	TGTGCCAGCAGCTTTGACCAAAGCCCCTACAATGAGCAGTTCTTC	CASSFDQSPYNEQFF
TRBV6-1	NA	TRBJ1-6	NA	TGTGCCAGCAGTGAGGACAGCACAAACTATAATTCACCCCTCCACTTT	CASSEDSTNYNSPLHF
TRBV4-1	NA	TRBJ1-1	NA	TGCGCCAGCGGATTACAGCAGAACACTGAAGCTTTCTTT	CASGLQQNTEAFF
TRBV6-5	NA	TRBJ1-1	NA	TGTGCCAGCAGGTACAGGGTCGTTGGGACTGAAGCTTTCTTT	CASRYRVVGTEAFF
TRBV9	NA	TRBJ2-3	NA	TGTGCCAGCAGCGTAGTTGCTAGAAGCACAGATACGCAGTATTTT	CASSVVARSTDTQYF
TRBV19	NA	TRBJ2-3	once	TGTGCCAGTAGTACGGTGACTTCCCTTCTCACAGATACGCAGTATTTT	CASSTVTSLLTDTQYF